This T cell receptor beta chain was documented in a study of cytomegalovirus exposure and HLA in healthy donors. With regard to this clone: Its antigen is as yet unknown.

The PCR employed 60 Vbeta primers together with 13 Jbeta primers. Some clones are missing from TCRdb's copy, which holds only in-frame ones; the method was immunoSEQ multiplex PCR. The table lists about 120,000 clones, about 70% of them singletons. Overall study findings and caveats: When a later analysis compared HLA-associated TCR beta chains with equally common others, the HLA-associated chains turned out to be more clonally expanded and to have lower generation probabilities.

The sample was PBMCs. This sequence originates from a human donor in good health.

This CDR3 reads CASSPFQTARNTEAFF. As DNA, the CDR3 is TGTGCCAGCAGTCCGTTCCAGACAGCCAGGAACACTGAAGCTTTCTTT. The genes are TRBV2 and TRBJ1-1, with D perhaps TRBD1 (5 bases). CDR3 size: 16 residues. CDR1 and CDR2 (germline): SNHLY, FYNNEI. Trimming stripped 5 bases from V and 1 base from J, with 17 bases between.